This T cell receptor beta chain was identified during a study of Ad26.COV2.S vaccination and SARS-CoV-2 variants. On the study more broadly: Donor was in the COV1001 Ad26.COV2.S trial arm. Overall study findings and caveats: Reportedly, spike-specific CD8+ and CD4+ T cell responses achieved substantial breadth once vaccination had taken place. Vaccinees showed greater spike-specific TCR breadth than placebo recipients.

Treatment denoted: around 19 received Ad26.COV2.S at low or high dose, single or two shots; 5 received placebo; per-sample allocation not given. The study sampled participants on day 63 after the first vaccine or placebo injection. Some clones are missing from TCRdb's copy, which holds only in-frame ones; the method was immunoSEQ multiplex PCR. Among around 300,000 clones listed, 86% were seen once. The CDR3 spans 17 residues. Per germline, CDR1 MNHEY and CDR2 SVGEGT. After removal of 0 bases from V and 3 bases from J, the junction contained 4 bases not matched to a gene. Comment on this clone: Its target is not known.

This receptor was obtained from a person aged 18-60 years who received the Ad26.COV2.S COVID-19 vaccine or a placebo. The rearrangement joins TRBV6-2 or TRBV6-3 to TRBJ2-3; 12 nucleotides line up with TRBD2. The sequencing here drew on peripheral blood, taken in a trial of Ad26.COV2.S vaccine versus placebo. CDR3 DNA sequence: TGTGCCAGCAGTTACTCGGCTAGCGGGAGGGGTACAGATACGCAGTATTTT. Its translation is CASSYSASGRGTDTQYF.